The T cell receptor (beta chain) described here comes from a study of CD8 T cells in Susac syndrome. The wider study: Sequenced Susac syndrome patients included about six with clinically active disease and fewer than 10 in remission. At the time of blood draw, patients with Susac syndrome were therapy-naive, receiving corticosteroids, or receiving intravenous immunoglobulin alone.

The RNA, about 0.45 to 1 ug, was put through reverse transcription using random hexamers. A single record per CDR3 protein comes from TCRdb applying MiXCR to the immunoSEQ multiplex PCR reads. The data hold about 120,000 distinct CDR3 sequences, with around 94% observed a single time. The study sequenced TCR beta in blood CD8+ and CD4+ T cells. TEMRA cells were FACS-enriched, unlike CD8+ and CD4+ T cells, which were negatively isolated. The source of this sequence is a human donor with Susac syndrome. The sequenced sample was CD8+ T cells from PBMCs.

In DNA, the CDR3 is TGTGCCAGCACCAGACTAGCGGGGGAGGTAGAGACCCAGTACTTC. Translating gives CASTRLAGEVETQYF. The V gene is TRBV6-1, the J gene TRBJ2-5; TRBD2 matches 12 bases. V shed 7 bases, J shed 4 bases, and the junction held 7 bases outside the gene matches. Germline V lookup: CDR1 MNHNS, CDR2 SASEGT. This CDR3 has 15 amino acids.